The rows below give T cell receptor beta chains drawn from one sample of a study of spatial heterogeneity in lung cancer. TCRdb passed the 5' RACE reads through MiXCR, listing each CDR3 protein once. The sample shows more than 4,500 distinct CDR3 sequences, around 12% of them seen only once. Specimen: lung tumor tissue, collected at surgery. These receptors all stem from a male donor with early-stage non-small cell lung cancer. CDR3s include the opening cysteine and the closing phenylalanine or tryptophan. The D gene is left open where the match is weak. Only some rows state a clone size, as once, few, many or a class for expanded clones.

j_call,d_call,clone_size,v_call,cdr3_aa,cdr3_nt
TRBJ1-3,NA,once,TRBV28,CASRRGETSGNTIYF,TGTGCCAGCAGACGGGGGGAAACCTCTGGAAACACCATATATTTT
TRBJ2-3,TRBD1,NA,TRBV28,CASRIRQGRRTDTQYF,TGTGCCAGCAGGATACGACAGGGAAGGAGAACAGATACGCAGTATTTT
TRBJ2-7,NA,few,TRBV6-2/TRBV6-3,CASSPAGGSYEQYF,TGTGCCAGCAGTCCCGCCGGGGGATCCTACGAGCAGTACTTC
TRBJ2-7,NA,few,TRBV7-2,CASSSSGRGYEQYF,TGTGCCAGCAGCTCATCGGGCCGGGGGTACGAGCAGTACTTC
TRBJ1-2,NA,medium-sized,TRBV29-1,CSVGYEGDGVRGYTF,TGCAGCGTTGGATACGAGGGAGACGGCGTTCGAGGCTACACCTTC
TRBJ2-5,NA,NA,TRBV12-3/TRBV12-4,CASSRIGGSIKETQYF,TGTGCCAGCAGCCGAATTGGGGGGTCCATTAAAGAGACCCAGTACTTC
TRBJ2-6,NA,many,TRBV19,CASKPDPSGANVLTF,TGTGCCAGTAAGCCGGACCCCTCTGGGGCCAACGTCCTGACTTTC
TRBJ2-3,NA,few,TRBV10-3,CAISESAGAGAGQYF,TGTGCCATCAGTGAGTCTGCCGGCGCCGGGGCAGGGCAGTATTTT
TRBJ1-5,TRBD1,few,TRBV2,CASTDGQAGSNQPQHF,TGTGCCAGCACCGACGGACAGGCGGGGAGCAATCAGCCCCAGCATTTT
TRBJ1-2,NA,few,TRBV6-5,CASRKDPTFGYTF,TGTGCCAGCAGGAAAGATCCTACATTTGGCTACACCTTC
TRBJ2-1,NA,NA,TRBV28,CASSFPGGNEQFF,TGTGCCAGCAGTTTCCCCGGGGGCAATGAGCAGTTCTTC
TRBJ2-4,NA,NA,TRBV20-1,CSAADGPGGIQYF,TGCAGTGCTGCGGACGGACCGGGTGGCATTCAGTACTTC
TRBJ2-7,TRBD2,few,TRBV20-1,CSVPGLAGHEQYF,TGCAGTGTACCGGGACTAGCGGGCCACGAGCAGTACTTC
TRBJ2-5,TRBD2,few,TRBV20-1,CSARDYGRGQETQYF,TGCAGTGCTAGAGATTACGGGAGGGGACAAGAGACCCAGTACTTC
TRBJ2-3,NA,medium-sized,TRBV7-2,CASSLQGTPTDTQYF,TGTGCCAGCAGCTTGCAGGGGACCCCCACAGATACGCAGTATTTT
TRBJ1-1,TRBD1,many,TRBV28,CASSLGQGFRTEAFF,TGTGCCAGCAGTTTAGGACAGGGATTTAGGACTGAAGCTTTCTTT
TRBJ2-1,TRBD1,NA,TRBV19,CASSLSNRGLEQFF,TGTGCCAGTAGTCTCTCCAACAGGGGCTTGGAGCAGTTCTTC
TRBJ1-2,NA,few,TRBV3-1,CASSQEGRLPRF,TGTGCCAGCAGCCAAGAGGGAAGACTTCCACGCTTC
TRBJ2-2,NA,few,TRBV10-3,CAIRGTGELFF,TGTGCCATCAGGGGCACCGGGGAGCTGTTTTTT
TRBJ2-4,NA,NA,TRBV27,CASSDLGRALAKNIQYF,TGTGCCAGCAGCGACTTAGGACGCGCCCTAGCCAAAAACATTCAGTACTTC
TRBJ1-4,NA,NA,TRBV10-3,CAISEFAANEKLFF,TGTGCCATCAGTGAGTTCGCGGCTAATGAAAAACTGTTTTTT
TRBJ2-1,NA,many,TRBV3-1,CASSQMPADNEQFF,TGTGCCAGCAGCCAAATGCCGGCAGACAATGAGCAGTTCTTC
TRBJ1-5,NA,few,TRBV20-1,CSAGGSRNQPQHF,TGCAGTGCTGGGGGCAGCCGCAATCAGCCCCAGCATTTT
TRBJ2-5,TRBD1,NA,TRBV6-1,CASSEIGTGKETQYF,TGTGCCAGCAGTGAAATTGGGACAGGGAAAGAGACCCAGTACTTC
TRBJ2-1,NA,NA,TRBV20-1,CSARDGRRSSYNEQFF,TGCAGTGCTAGAGACGGACGGAGGAGCTCCTACAATGAGCAGTTCTTC
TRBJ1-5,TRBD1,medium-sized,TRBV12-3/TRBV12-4,CASSRARGTGGDQPQHF,TGTGCCAGCAGTCGTGCGCGAGGGACAGGTGGGGATCAGCCCCAGCATTTT
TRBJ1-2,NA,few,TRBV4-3,CASSQDGRSNYGYTF,TGCGCCAGCAGCCAAGATGGCAGGTCTAACTATGGCTACACCTTC
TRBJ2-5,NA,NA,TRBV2,CASKLETNQETQYF,TGTGCCAGCAAGTTGGAGACTAACCAAGAGACCCAGTACTTC
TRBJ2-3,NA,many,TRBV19,CASSIGGIYTDTQYF,TGTGCCAGTAGTATAGGGGGGATATACACAGATACGCAGTATTTT
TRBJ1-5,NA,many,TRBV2,CASSGGNQPQHF,TGTGCCAGCAGTGGGGGAAATCAGCCCCAGCATTTT
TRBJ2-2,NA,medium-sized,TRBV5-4,CASSFGGPDTGELFF,TGTGCCAGCAGCTTCGGGGGGCCCGACACCGGGGAGCTGTTTTTT
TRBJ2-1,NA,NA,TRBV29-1,CSVQAASYNEQFF,TGCAGCGTTCAAGCGGCATCCTACAATGAGCAGTTCTTC
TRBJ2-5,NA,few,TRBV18,CASSPPTGREIQYF,TGTGCCAGCTCACCACCGACAGGGCGGGAGATCCAGTACTTC
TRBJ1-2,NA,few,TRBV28,CASLRANYGYTF,TGTGCCAGTTTACGGGCGAACTATGGCTACACCTTC
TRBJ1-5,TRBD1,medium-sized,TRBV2,CASADRGYQPQHF,TGTGCCAGCGCTGACAGGGGATATCAGCCCCAGCATTTT
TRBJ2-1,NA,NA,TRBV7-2,CASSPFTGLEQFF,TGTGCCAGCAGCCCTTTTACGGGGCTTGAGCAGTTCTTC
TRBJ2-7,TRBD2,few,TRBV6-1,CASLLNRWRGFSYEQYF,TGTGCCAGCCTACTAAACCGGTGGCGGGGGTTTTCCTACGAGCAGTACTTC
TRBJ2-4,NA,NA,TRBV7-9,CAPSLGGAKNIQYF,TGTGCCCCCAGCTTAGGGGGGGCCAAAAACATTCAGTACTTC
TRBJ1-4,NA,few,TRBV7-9,CASSLGTYSGPTNEKLFF,TGTGCCAGCAGCTTAGGGACTTACTCAGGTCCAACTAATGAAAAACTGTTTTTT
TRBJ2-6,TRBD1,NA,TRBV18,CASSPRTGSPGANVLTF,TGTGCCAGCTCACCTAGGACAGGGTCCCCTGGGGCCAACGTCCTGACTTTC
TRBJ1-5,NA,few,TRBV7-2,CASSLLANQPQHF,TGTGCCAGCAGCTTATTAGCCAATCAGCCCCAGCATTTT
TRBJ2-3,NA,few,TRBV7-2,CASSRADTQYF,TGTGCCAGCTCCAGGGCAGATACGCAGTATTTT